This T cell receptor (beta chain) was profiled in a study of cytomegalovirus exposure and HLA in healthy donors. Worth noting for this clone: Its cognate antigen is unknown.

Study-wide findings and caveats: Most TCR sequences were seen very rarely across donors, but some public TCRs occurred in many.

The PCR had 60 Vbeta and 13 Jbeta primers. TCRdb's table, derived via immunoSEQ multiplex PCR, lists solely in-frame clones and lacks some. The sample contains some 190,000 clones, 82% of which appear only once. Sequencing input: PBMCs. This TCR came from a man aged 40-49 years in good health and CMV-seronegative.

The CDR3 loop is CASSLGGAGGLGYEQYF. In nucleotides, the CDR3 is TGTGCCAGCAGTTTAGGGGGGGCCGGTGGACTAGGTTACGAGCAGTACTTC. This rearrangement joins TRBV28 to TRBJ2-7; maybe TRBD2 (7 bases). CDR3 length equals 17 residues. V lost 2 bases and J 4 bases, leaving 21 bases between the germline ends. CDR1 and CDR2 (germline): MDHEN, SYDVKM.